Presented here are 5 T cell receptor beta chains from one specimen sequenced in a study of T cell repertoires in ileal Crohn's disease. The repertoire was sequenced with immunoSEQ multiplex PCR; TCRdb's copy has only in-frame clones and lacks some. The sample records approximately 15,000 clones, roughly 76% being singletons. Noted time point: inflamed ileum from the surgical specimen. The specimen sequenced was ileal tissue. Receptor source: an adult with Crohn's disease.

This chain links TRBV15 with TRBJ1-1, with D unclear. Germline CDR1 reads LNHNV; CDR2 reads YYDKDF (reference sequence). Trimming stripped 8 bases from V and 5 bases from J, with 15 bases between. The CDR3 spans 13 residues. The CDR3 bases are TGTGCCACCGGCGAATCTTGGGCGACTGAAGCTTTCTTT. Its translation is CATGESWATEAFF.

The chain has TRBV18 and TRBJ2-7; 7 positions agree with TRBD1. Germline V lookup: CDR1 KGHSH, CDR2 LQKENI. This CDR3 comprises 14 residues. Losses at the gene ends were 2 bases for V and 3 bases for J; bases not matched to a gene: 4. The CDR3 region is CASSPGRGSYEQYF. The CDR3 region has the DNA TGTGCCAGCTCACCAGGCAGGGGGAGCTACGAGCAGTACTTC.

This clone has only one observation. The gene calls are TRBV11-2 and TRBJ2-3, with a tentative D call TRBD2 (6 bases). The V gene's germline CDR1 is SGHAT and CDR2 FQNNGV. V was shortened by 5 bases and J by 4 bases, with 16 bases between the two germline ends. The CDR3 runs 15 residues. Written as DNA, the CDR3 is TGTGCCAGCAGCCGAGATATAGCGGAGTCAGATACGCAGTATTTT. This codes for CASSRDIAESDTQYF. The full variable domain, rest sourced from reference TRBV11-2 and TRBJ2-3, is EAGVAQSPRYKIIEKRQSVAFWCNPISGHATLYWYQQILGQGPKLLIQFQNNGVVDDSQLPKDRFSAERLKGVDSTLKIQPAKLEDSAVYLCASSRDIAESDTQYFGPGTRLTVL.

V and J are TRBV11-2 and TRBJ1-1; possible D gene TRBD1, 6 bases. The CDR3 runs 15 residues. Germline values: CDR1 SGHAT, CDR2 FQNNGV. The V and J ends lost 1 base and 3 bases respectively, with 12 bases between them. CDR3 residues: CASSLGGGGDTEAFF. The CDR3 nucleotides read TGTGCCAGCAGCTTAGGGGGGGGCGGAGACACTGAAGCTTTCTTT.

V usage is TRBV19 and J usage is TRBJ2-4; TRBD1 might be the D (7 bases). The CDR3 is 14 amino acids. V lost 7 bases, J lost 0 bases, and 10 bases lay in between. Germline V gene sequence: CDR1 LNHDA, CDR2 SQIVND (reference sequence). The CDR3 nucleotides read TGTGCCAGTATGGAGGGGGCAGCCAAAAACATTCAGTACTTC. Encoded protein: CASMEGAAKNIQYF.